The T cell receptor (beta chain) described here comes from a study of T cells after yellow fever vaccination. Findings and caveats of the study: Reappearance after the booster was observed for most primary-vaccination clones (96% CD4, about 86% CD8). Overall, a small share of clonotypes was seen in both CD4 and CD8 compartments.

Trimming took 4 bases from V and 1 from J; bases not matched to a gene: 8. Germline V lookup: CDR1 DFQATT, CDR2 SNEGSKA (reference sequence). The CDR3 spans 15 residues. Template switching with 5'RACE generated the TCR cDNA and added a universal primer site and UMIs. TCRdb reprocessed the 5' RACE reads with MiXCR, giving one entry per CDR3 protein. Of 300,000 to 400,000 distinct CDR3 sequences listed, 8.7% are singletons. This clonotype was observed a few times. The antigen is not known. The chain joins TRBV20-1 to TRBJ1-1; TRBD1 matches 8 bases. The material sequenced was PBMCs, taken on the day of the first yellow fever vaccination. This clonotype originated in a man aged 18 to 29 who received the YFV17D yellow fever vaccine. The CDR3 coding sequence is TGCAGTGCTACAGGGGGCGGACGGGCGAACACTGAAGCTTTCTTT. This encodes CSATGGGRANTEAFF.